This T cell receptor beta chain was documented in a study of PD-1 and CTLA-4 blockade in melanoma. Looked up from germline, CDR1 is SQVTM and CDR2 is ANQGSEA. V shed 6 bases and J 5 bases; nucleotides not matched to a gene: 7. The CDR3 has 14 residues. Method: immunoSEQ multiplex PCR; TCRdb's copy keeps in-frame clones and lacks some. The data hold under 20,000 clones, with 70% to 80% observed a single time. The sample here was CD8+ T cells from peripheral blood, taken from a patient given anti-PD-1 treatment. This receptor was taken from a human donor with melanoma. V is TRBV29-1 and J is TRBJ2-2, with 9 bases that match TRBD1. CDR3 region: CSVPGTGNTGELFF. In DNA, the CDR3 is TGCAGCGTCCCTGGGACAGGGAATACCGGGGAGCTGTTTTTT.